Described below is a single T cell receptor beta chain sequence and its context. Its antigen is not identified. The data were taken from a study of T cell repertoires and leukemia-associated antigens. Across the study: Effective reads per sample ranged from roughly 3.3 to 5.5 million.

Each CDR3 protein gets one entry after TCRdb re-called the 5' RACE reads with MiXCR. The data show over 8,500 distinct CDR3 sequences, with 40% to 55% seen just once and around 58% held by the top ten. Study-level points and caveats: Vbeta, Jbeta, VDJ rearrangement and unique CDR3 counts did not differ significantly across four groups. Whether expanded clones are antigen-specific and functional remains untested.

The CDR3 covers 13 residues. CDR1 and CDR2 (germline): DFQATT, SNEGSKA (reference sequence). The junction had 6 bases not matched to a gene; V was cut back by 5 bases and J by 3 bases. The chain joins TRBV20-1 to TRBJ2-7, with 8 bases identical to TRBD2. The specimen was CD3+ T cells sorted from blood and cultured. The TCR comes from a female donor in good health. CDR3 sequence reads: CSARAGLDYEQYF. CDR3 DNA: TGCAGTGCTCGAGCGGGACTAGACTACGAGCAGTACTTC.